This TCR beta chain is from a study of HIV-infected patients and healthy controls. This clonotype was counted at least ten times. Its specificity is not known. 500 ng RNA was reverse transcribed with alpha and beta constant-region primers. Using multiplexing indices, alpha and beta chain libraries were generated apart by chain-specific third strand synthesis. From the 5' RACE reads, TCRdb called clonotypes with MiXCR, one entry per CDR3 protein. Of more than 15,000 distinct CDR3 sequences listed, 8% to 10% were seen once; the top ten hold approximately 21%. Whole-study results and caveats: During therapy, HIV-associated CDR3s fell significantly in frequency, while CMV-associated CDR3s did not change significantly.

Follow-up blood was drawn about 14 weeks, roughly three months, after antiretroviral therapy began. No cell fractionation was done, so the repertoire covers all unsorted peripheral blood T cells. This CDR3 comprises 13 residues. Per germline, CDR1 SGHVS and CDR2 FQNEAQ. Trimming removed 5 bases from V and 2 bases from J, with 9 bases in between. The sample here was blood, taken during antiretroviral therapy. The sequence was collected from an adult with HIV infection. This chain links TRBV7-8 with TRBJ2-5, with D tentatively TRBD1 (5 bases). The CDR3, as DNA: TGTGCCAGCAGCCCAGGGTTACAAGAGACCCAGTACTTC. Translation gives CASSPGLQETQYF. Filled out from reference TRBV7-8 and TRBJ2-5, the complete variable domain reads GAGVSQSPRYKVAKRGQDVALRCDPISGHVSLFWYQQALGQGPEFLTYFQNEAQLDKSGLPSDRFFAERPEGSVSTLKIQRTQQEDSAVYLCASSPGLQETQYFGPGTRLLVL.